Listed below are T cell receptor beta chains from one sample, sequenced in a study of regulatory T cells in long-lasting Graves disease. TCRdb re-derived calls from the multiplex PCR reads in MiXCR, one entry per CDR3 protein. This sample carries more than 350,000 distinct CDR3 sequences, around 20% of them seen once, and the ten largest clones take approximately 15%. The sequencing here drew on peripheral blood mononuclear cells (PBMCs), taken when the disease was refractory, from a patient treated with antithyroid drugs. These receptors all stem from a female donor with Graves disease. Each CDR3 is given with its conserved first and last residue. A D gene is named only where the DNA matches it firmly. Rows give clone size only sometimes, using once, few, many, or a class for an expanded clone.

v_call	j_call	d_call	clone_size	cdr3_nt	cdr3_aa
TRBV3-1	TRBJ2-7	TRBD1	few	TGTGCCAGCAGCCAAACCGGGTCCACTCCTGGGACAGCCTACGAGCAGTACTTC	CASSQTGSTPGTAYEQYF
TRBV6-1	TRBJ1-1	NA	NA	TGTGCCAGCAGTGATTACTTCGACTCGCAGGAAGCTTTCTTT	CASSDYFDSQEAFF
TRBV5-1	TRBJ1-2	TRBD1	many	TGTGCCAGCAGCGGGACAGGGGATCAGGTCTATGGCTACACCTTC	CASSGTGDQVYGYTF
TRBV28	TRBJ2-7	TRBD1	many	TGTGCCAGCAGTTTCGTTGGGACAGGGCGCGTCGAGCAGTACTTC	CASSFVGTGRVEQYF
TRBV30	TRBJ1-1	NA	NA	TGTGCCCGCAGACAGACGGATGAAGCTTTCTTT	CARRQTDEAFF
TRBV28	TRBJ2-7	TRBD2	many	TGTGCCAGCAGAGGACTAGCGGGATACTCCTACGAGCAGTACTTC	CASRGLAGYSYEQYF
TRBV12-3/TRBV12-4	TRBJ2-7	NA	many	TGTGCCAGCAGTTCCCTGGGCGGGTACGAGCAGTACTTC	CASSSLGGYEQYF
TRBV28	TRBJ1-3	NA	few	TGTGCCAGCAGTCAAGTCACCATATATTTT	CASSQVTIYF
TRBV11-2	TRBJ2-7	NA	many	TGTGCCAGCAGCCACCCCACCTACGAGCAGTACTTC	CASSHPTYEQYF
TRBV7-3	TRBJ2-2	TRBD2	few	TGTGCCAGCAGCTCTTTGATATACTCTGGGGACTACCTTAACACCGGGGAGCTGTTTTTT	CASSSLIYSGDYLNTGELFF
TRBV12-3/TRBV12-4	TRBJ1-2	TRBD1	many	TGTGCCAGCAGTTTAGGGGAGACAGGGGGCGTTAATGGCTACACCTTC	CASSLGETGGVNGYTF
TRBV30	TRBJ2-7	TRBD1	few	TGTGCCTGGAGTATGGCAGGGGGTCCCTTACCAACGTCCGAGCAGTACTTC	CAWSMAGGPLPTSEQYF
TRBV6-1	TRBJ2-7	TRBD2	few	TGTGCCAGCAGTGCCTGGACTAGCGGGGATTACGAGCAGTACTTC	CASSAWTSGDYEQYF
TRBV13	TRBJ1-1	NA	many	TGTGCCAGCAGCTATCGATCGGGCACTGAAGCTTTCTTT	CASSYRSGTEAFF
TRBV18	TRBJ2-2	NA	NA	TGTGCCAGCTCACCCCAATGGTTCAACGTGAACACCGGGGAGCTGTTTTTT	CASSPQWFNVNTGELFF
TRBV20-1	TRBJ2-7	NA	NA	TGCAGTGCTAGAGATCCTTCGTCGGGGAGCCGCTACGAGCAGTACTTC	CSARDPSSGSRYEQYF
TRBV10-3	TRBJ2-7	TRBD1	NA	TGTGCCATCAGTGGACCGGGGACAGCGAGCTCCTACGAGCAGTACTTC	CAISGPGTASSYEQYF
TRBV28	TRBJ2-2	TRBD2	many	TGTGCCAGCAGTCCCCGTGTAATAGCGGGGTCCACCGGGGAGCTGTTTTTT	CASSPRVIAGSTGELFF
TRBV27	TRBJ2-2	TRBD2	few	TGTGCCAGCAGTTTTTCCGCCTCGCTAGCGGACCAGGAAACCGGGGAGCTGTTTTTT	CASSFSASLADQETGELFF
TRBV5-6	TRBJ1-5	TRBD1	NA	TGTGCCAGCAGCGTGACCGTTTGGGGGACAGGGCGCAATCAGCCCCAGCATTTT	CASSVTVWGTGRNQPQHF